The sample holds a few counts of the clone carrying this T cell receptor beta chain. The antigen is unknown. Following RNA extraction, reverse transcription yielded cDNA that acted as the sequencing template. Profiled with immunoSEQ multiplex PCR; TCRdb holds only in-frame clones, not every one. The data contain 180,000 or so clones, roughly 53% of them singletons. Documented treatment: oral pan-JAK inhibitor, 5-10 mg twice daily. These data belong to a study of CD8+ T cells in alopecia areata. Whole-study findings and limits: Persistence in scalp and blood during tofacitinib was observed for many expanded lesional clones.

Here the sequenced sample was CD8+ T cells sorted from blood, taken at week 24, from a patient treated with tofacitinib. This receptor was taken from a human donor with alopecia areata.

The CDR3 bases are TGTGCCTATGAGCGGGGGCGCACCGGGGAGCTGTTTTTT. Protein: CAYERGRTGELFF. This chain joins TRBV30 and TRBJ2-2; TRBD2 matches at 8 bases. The germline V gene encodes CDR1 GTSNPN and CDR2 SVGIG (reference sequence). The ends lost 7 bases at V and 4 bases at J; junction bases unmatched: 5. The CDR3 covers 13 residues.